These 5 T cell receptor beta chains originate from one sample sequenced in a study of T cell repertoires in cytomegalovirus infection. TCRdb redid the calling of the reads with MiXCR, one entry per CDR3 protein. Here the sample spans about 830,000 distinct CDR3 sequences, roughly 33% being singletons. Their target antigens are unknown. The specimen comprised cultured CD8+ T cells from PBMCs, sampled from culture after CMV antigen stimulation. The receptors come from a human donor in good health (CMV status not recorded). Some clones in this sample may be carry-over from other donors' samples.

This clonotype was observed a handful of times. The chain recombines TRBV4-1 with TRBJ2-5; D gene uncertain. The V end lost 4 bases, the J end lost 3 bases, and 9 bases lay between the germline ends. Germline CDR1 reads MGHRA; CDR2 reads YSYEKL. This CDR3 contains 13 residues. This CDR3 reads CASSPWAEETQYF. The CDR3 bases are TGCGCCAGCAGCCCTTGGGCGGAAGAGACCCAGTACTTC.

With regard to this clonotype: A much more abundant neighbour one base away suggests this may be a read error. V and J are TRBV20-1 and TRBJ2-7; D gene unclear. CDR1 DFQATT and CDR2 SNEGSKA come from the germline V gene (reference sequence). The germline V and J ends were trimmed by 6 bases and 7 bases, with 22 bases remaining between them. This CDR3 comprises 14 residues. The CDR3 coding sequence is TGCAGTGCCGAGAGATTCAGAGGCCTTGGGGAGCAGTACTTC. As protein: CSAERFRGLGEQYF.

In this sample, this clonotype turned up many times. The CDR3 here is CASSFGGATEAFF. CDR3 coding DNA: TGTGCCAGCAGCTTTGGGGGAGCAACTGAAGCTTTCTTT. The chain has TRBV27 and TRBJ1-1; TRBD1 is a possible D gene (5 bases). Germline CDR1 MNHEY, CDR2 SMNVEV (reference sequence). The CDR3 extends over 13 amino acids. With 6 bases removed from V and 5 bases from J, the gap between germline ends came to 13 bases.

The rearrangement uses TRBV9 and TRBJ2-5, with D possibly matching TRBD2 (6 bases). Germline loops: CDR1 SGDLS, CDR2 YYNGEE. Trimming removed 0 bases from V and 2 bases from J, with 11 bases in between. The CDR3 sequence is 15 residues long. The CDR3: CASSVAGGAQETQYF. The CDR3 DNA reads as TGTGCCAGCAGCGTAGCCGGGGGAGCTCAAGAGACCCAGTACTTC. The full variable domain, rest sourced from reference TRBV9 and TRBJ2-5, is DSGVTQTPKHLITATGQRVTLRCSPRSGDLSVYWYQQSLDQGLQFLIQYYNGEERAKGNILERFSAQQFPDLHSELNLSSLELGDSALYFCASSVAGGAQETQYFGPGTRLLVL.

The chain recombines TRBV7-8 with TRBJ1-5; the D is unclear. Germline values: CDR1 SGHVS, CDR2 FQNEAQ. V dropped 5 bases and J dropped 7 bases, with 18 bases sitting between them. This CDR3 spans 15 amino acids. CDR3 residues: CASSQMPWGGQPQHF. Here the CDR3 DNA reads TGTGCCAGCAGCCAGATGCCATGGGGTGGCCAGCCCCAGCATTTT.